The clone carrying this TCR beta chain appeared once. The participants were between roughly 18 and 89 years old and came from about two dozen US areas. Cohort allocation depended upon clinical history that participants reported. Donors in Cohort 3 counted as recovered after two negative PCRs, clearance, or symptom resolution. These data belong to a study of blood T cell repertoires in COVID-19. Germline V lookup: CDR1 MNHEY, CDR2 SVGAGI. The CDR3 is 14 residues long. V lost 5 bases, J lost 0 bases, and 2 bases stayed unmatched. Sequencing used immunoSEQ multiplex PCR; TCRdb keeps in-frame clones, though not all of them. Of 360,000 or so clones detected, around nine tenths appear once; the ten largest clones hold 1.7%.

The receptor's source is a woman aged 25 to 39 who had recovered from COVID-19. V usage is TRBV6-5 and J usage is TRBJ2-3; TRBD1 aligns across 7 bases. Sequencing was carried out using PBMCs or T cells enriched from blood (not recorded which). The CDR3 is CASSKDRSTDTQYF. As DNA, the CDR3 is TGTGCCAGCAGTAAGGACAGGAGCACAGATACGCAGTATTTT.